These T cell receptor beta chains were read from a single sample in a study of blood T cell repertoires in COVID-19. The data were produced by immunoSEQ multiplex PCR, yet TCRdb's version contains in-frame clones alone and is incomplete. This sample carries roughly 140,000 clones, roughly 85% of them seen once, and the ten largest clones take around 3.5%. Sequenced sample: peripheral blood. The receptors come from a man aged 65 to 85 with acute or convalescent COVID-19. Both conserved end residues are part of each CDR3. D genes are given only for firm matches. Only some rows state a clone size, as once, few, many or a class for expanded clones.

d_call j_call clone_size v_call cdr3_aa cdr3_nt
. TRBJ2-7 . TRBV11-2 CASSLWVTTGSSYEQYF TGTGCCAGCAGCTTATGGGTCACCACAGGGTCCTCCTACGAGCAGTACTTC
. TRBJ1-4 once TRBV4-3 CASSQDREKLFF TGCGCCAGCAGCCAAGATCGTGAAAAACTGTTTTTT
. TRBJ2-1 . TRBV7-9 CASSGRGSSYNEQFF TGTGCCAGCAGCGGTCGGGGGTCCTCCTACAATGAGCAGTTCTTC
. TRBJ2-7 . TRBV5-1 CASSLVQGYEQYF TGCGCCAGCAGCTTGGTTCAGGGATACGAGCAGTACTTC
TRBD2 TRBJ2-3 . TRBV5-1 CASSLAASGKDTQYF TGCGCCAGCAGCTTGGCGGCTAGCGGGAAAGATACGCAGTATTTT
. TRBJ1-1 . TRBV20-1 CSASRVEAFF TGCAGTGCCTCTCGGGTTGAAGCTTTCTTT
TRBD2 TRBJ2-5 . TRBV6-5 CASTRQAGVTETQYF TGTGCCAGCACTAGACAAGCGGGAGTTACAGAGACCCAGTACTTC
TRBD1 TRBJ2-2 . TRBV24-1 CATSERGRGRTGELFF TGTGCCACCAGTGAAAGAGGCAGGGGGCGAACCGGGGAGCTGTTTTTT
. TRBJ2-3 . TRBV6-2/TRBV6-3 CASSIGGEVGTDTQYF TGTGCCAGCAGTATAGGGGGTGAGGTCGGCACAGATACGCAGTATTTT
. TRBJ2-7 . TRBV6-2/TRBV6-3 CASSYQGGYEQYF TGTGCCAGCAGTTACCAGGGTGGATACGAGCAGTACTTC
TRBD1 TRBJ1-2 . TRBV7-9 CASSASPGQGIFYGYTF TGTGCCAGCAGTGCTAGTCCGGGACAGGGAATATTCTATGGCTACACCTTC